This T cell receptor beta chain was sequenced during a study of cytomegalovirus exposure and HLA in healthy donors. Amplification used 60 Vbeta primers and 13 Jbeta primers. Original methodology: Unique TCR beta chains numbered 80 million to 95 million in a later analysis, with around 11 million shared. Generated by immunoSEQ multiplex PCR, the TCRdb table keeps only in-frame clones and is missing some. V, J and clone size were drawn from that table, and D and trimming were deduced from the DNA. The sample yields roughly 99,000 clones, 76% seen once. Regarding this clone: The antigen is unknown.

Study-wide points: With later analysis, a missense DCLRE1C variant became linked to TCR beta V- and J-gene trimming. A later examination showed that TCR association rates differed by HLA locus, with DRB1 most and HLA-C fewest.

This TCR was recovered from a young man in good health and CMV-seronegative. The sequenced material came from PBMCs.

Here the CDR3 DNA reads TGTGCCAGCAGCTCCCCGACTAGCGACGAGCAGTACTTC. Its translation: CASSSPTSDEQYF. The gene calls are TRBV5-4 and TRBJ2-7; 8 bases map to TRBD2. The germline CDR1 and CDR2 sequences are SGHNT and YYREEE (reference sequence). The CDR3 runs to 13 residues. V lost 3 bases and J lost 5; bases outside the gene matches: 4.